Listed below are T cell receptor beta chains from one sample, sequenced in a study of cytomegalovirus exposure and HLA in healthy donors. TCRdb keeps only in-frame clones here, not all; method: immunoSEQ multiplex PCR. Of just under 95,000 clones in the sample, 70% to 90% were seen once. Sequencing was carried out using PBMCs. All receptors derive from a woman younger than 30 in good health and CMV-seropositive. Each CDR3 is given without its conserved first and last residue. The D gene is left open where the match is weak. Some rows mark clone size as missing; the rest say once, few, many or name a class of expanded clone.

j_call: TRBJ1-4; d_call: TRBD1; v_call: TRBV29-1; cdr3_length: 11; clone_size: few; cdr3_aa: SVSVQGVEKLF
j_call: TRBJ1-3; d_call: TRBD1; v_call: TRBV25-1; cdr3_length: 15; clone_size: -; cdr3_aa: ASTPRDRDYSGNTIY
j_call: TRBJ2-7; d_call: -; v_call: TRBV6-4; cdr3_length: 15; clone_size: -; cdr3_aa: ASSVVPFGGGYYEQY
j_call: TRBJ2-3; d_call: -; v_call: TRBV2; cdr3_length: 11; clone_size: -; cdr3_aa: ASRQQGQDTQY
j_call: TRBJ1-5; d_call: TRBD1; v_call: TRBV11-2; cdr3_length: 12; clone_size: -; cdr3_aa: ASSQTTGGQPQH
j_call: TRBJ1-3; d_call: TRBD1; v_call: TRBV13; cdr3_length: 12; clone_size: -; cdr3_aa: ASNLRGPGNAIY
j_call: TRBJ1-2; d_call: -; v_call: TRBV10-3; cdr3_length: 11; clone_size: -; cdr3_aa: AIGLSFSYGYT
j_call: TRBJ1-2; d_call: TRBD1; v_call: TRBV5-1; cdr3_length: 15; clone_size: -; cdr3_aa: ASSIGYKQGAAYGYT
j_call: TRBJ2-7; d_call: -; v_call: TRBV5-4; cdr3_length: 13; clone_size: -; cdr3_aa: ASSFRGSSAYEQY
j_call: TRBJ2-1; d_call: -; v_call: TRBV5-1; cdr3_length: 10; clone_size: -; cdr3_aa: ASSLGRDEQF
j_call: TRBJ2-1; d_call: TRBD2; v_call: TRBV4-1; cdr3_length: 15; clone_size: -; cdr3_aa: ASSQISGKRGFNEQF
j_call: TRBJ1-6; d_call: -; v_call: TRBV7-2; cdr3_length: 13; clone_size: -; cdr3_aa: ASSPAHGSNSPLH
j_call: TRBJ1-3; d_call: -; v_call: TRBV7-2; cdr3_length: 13; clone_size: once; cdr3_aa: ASSLNGGTGNTIY
j_call: TRBJ2-3; d_call: -; v_call: TRBV5-1; cdr3_length: 12; clone_size: -; cdr3_aa: ASSLEQGGDTQY
j_call: TRBJ2-2; d_call: -; v_call: TRBV25-1; cdr3_length: 14; clone_size: -; cdr3_aa: ASREPWGANTGELF
j_call: TRBJ2-7; d_call: TRBD1; v_call: TRBV28; cdr3_length: 11; clone_size: -; cdr3_aa: ASRGTASYEQY
j_call: TRBJ2-5; d_call: -; v_call: TRBV6-1; cdr3_length: 12; clone_size: -; cdr3_aa: ASSDEGLRETQY
j_call: TRBJ2-7; d_call: TRBD1; v_call: TRBV4-1; cdr3_length: 13; clone_size: -; cdr3_aa: ASSRGGDRVYEQY
j_call: TRBJ2-5; d_call: -; v_call: TRBV6-1; cdr3_length: 13; clone_size: few; cdr3_aa: ASSEISGAGETQY
j_call: TRBJ2-7; d_call: -; v_call: TRBV6-5; cdr3_length: 12; clone_size: -; cdr3_aa: ASSFLGGPYEQY
j_call: TRBJ2-7; d_call: -; v_call: TRBV7-2; cdr3_length: 9; clone_size: -; cdr3_aa: ASSLTYEQY
j_call: TRBJ2-1; d_call: TRBD1; v_call: TRBV4-2; cdr3_length: 15; clone_size: -; cdr3_aa: ASSIRGGQGAGDEQF
j_call: TRBJ2-3; d_call: -; v_call: TRBV29-1; cdr3_length: 13; clone_size: -; cdr3_aa: SVEARGWGTDTQY
j_call: TRBJ2-5; d_call: -; v_call: TRBV2; cdr3_length: 14; clone_size: -; cdr3_aa: ASSEALGGIWGTQY
j_call: TRBJ2-5; d_call: TRBD2; v_call: TRBV6-5; cdr3_length: 13; clone_size: -; cdr3_aa: ASSLPGRGAETQY
j_call: TRBJ1-2; d_call: -; v_call: TRBV19; cdr3_length: 12; clone_size: once; cdr3_aa: ASTPLTENYGYT
j_call: TRBJ1-1; d_call: TRBD1; v_call: TRBV28; cdr3_length: 14; clone_size: -; cdr3_aa: ASREGQEYLNTEAF
j_call: TRBJ2-3; d_call: -; v_call: TRBV29-1; cdr3_length: 11; clone_size: few; cdr3_aa: SVDLDSTDTQY
j_call: TRBJ1-1; d_call: -; v_call: TRBV5-4; cdr3_length: 12; clone_size: -; cdr3_aa: ASSLGTANTEAF
j_call: TRBJ1-1; d_call: -; v_call: TRBV28; cdr3_length: 11; clone_size: -; cdr3_aa: ASWTVRPTEAF
j_call: TRBJ2-3; d_call: -; v_call: TRBV5-1; cdr3_length: 14; clone_size: -; cdr3_aa: ASSLVGGLITDTQY
j_call: TRBJ2-3; d_call: TRBD2; v_call: TRBV7-9; cdr3_length: 10; clone_size: -; cdr3_aa: ASGRGLDTQY
j_call: TRBJ2-1; d_call: TRBD2; v_call: TRBV10-2; cdr3_length: 13; clone_size: -; cdr3_aa: ASSGRGDPYLEQF
j_call: TRBJ1-1; d_call: -; v_call: TRBV7-6; cdr3_length: 12; clone_size: -; cdr3_aa: ASSTSAVSHEAF
j_call: TRBJ2-1; d_call: TRBD2; v_call: TRBV27; cdr3_length: 14; clone_size: -; cdr3_aa: ASSPGSGRVDNEQF
j_call: TRBJ1-3; d_call: -; v_call: TRBV7-9; cdr3_length: 9; clone_size: few; cdr3_aa: ASSPQGTIY
j_call: TRBJ2-1; d_call: TRBD1; v_call: TRBV4-1; cdr3_length: 14; clone_size: -; cdr3_aa: ASSHHGQGAYNEQF
j_call: TRBJ2-6; d_call: TRBD1; v_call: TRBV5-1; cdr3_length: 15; clone_size: -; cdr3_aa: ASSGGTGVSGANVLT
j_call: TRBJ1-1; d_call: -; v_call: TRBV9; cdr3_length: 12; clone_size: once; cdr3_aa: ASSVGGANTEAF
j_call: TRBJ1-2; d_call: TRBD1; v_call: TRBV2; cdr3_length: 12; clone_size: -; cdr3_aa: ASSGNRGDYGYT
j_call: TRBJ2-7; d_call: -; v_call: TRBV5-1; cdr3_length: 14; clone_size: few; cdr3_aa: ASSLAYYRNTMEQY
j_call: TRBJ1-5; d_call: -; v_call: TRBV28; cdr3_length: 12; clone_size: -; cdr3_aa: ASSPTGSNQPQH
j_call: TRBJ2-3; d_call: -; v_call: TRBV7-9; cdr3_length: 14; clone_size: -; cdr3_aa: ASSRQAGIQSDTQY
j_call: TRBJ1-5; d_call: -; v_call: TRBV19; cdr3_length: 14; clone_size: -; cdr3_aa: ASSIDRGASNQPQH
j_call: TRBJ1-6; d_call: TRBD1; v_call: TRBV27; cdr3_length: 15; clone_size: once; cdr3_aa: ASKGGQPDAGNSPLH
j_call: TRBJ2-1; d_call: -; v_call: TRBV2; cdr3_length: 12; clone_size: -; cdr3_aa: ASSVEGLYNEQF
j_call: TRBJ1-1; d_call: TRBD1; v_call: TRBV12-5; cdr3_length: 16; clone_size: -; cdr3_aa: ASGLPNGTGNIGTEAF
j_call: TRBJ2-6; d_call: -; v_call: TRBV27; cdr3_length: 12; clone_size: -; cdr3_aa: ASSLWPGANVLT
j_call: TRBJ2-7; d_call: TRBD2; v_call: TRBV7-6; cdr3_length: 13; clone_size: once; cdr3_aa: ASSQTPSGDYEQY
j_call: TRBJ1-5; d_call: TRBD1; v_call: TRBV19; cdr3_length: 11; clone_size: -; cdr3_aa: ASRGQPDQPQH
j_call: TRBJ2-7; d_call: -; v_call: TRBV15; cdr3_length: 11; clone_size: -; cdr3_aa: ATSSLRGLEQY
j_call: TRBJ2-7; d_call: TRBD1; v_call: TRBV5-6; cdr3_length: 13; clone_size: -; cdr3_aa: ASSFPLGQGPEQY
j_call: TRBJ2-7; d_call: -; v_call: TRBV6-1; cdr3_length: 12; clone_size: -; cdr3_aa: ASSDLQGNDEQY
j_call: TRBJ2-3; d_call: -; v_call: TRBV7-2; cdr3_length: 12; clone_size: -; cdr3_aa: ASSPRLVSDTQY
j_call: TRBJ2-7; d_call: -; v_call: TRBV30; cdr3_length: 11; clone_size: -; cdr3_aa: AWGFGATYEQY
j_call: TRBJ2-4; d_call: -; v_call: TRBV6-5; cdr3_length: 13; clone_size: -; cdr3_aa: ASSYSVGSKNIQY
j_call: TRBJ1-2; d_call: TRBD1; v_call: TRBV19; cdr3_length: 12; clone_size: -; cdr3_aa: ASLIPGQGPGYT
j_call: TRBJ2-3; d_call: TRBD2; v_call: TRBV19; cdr3_length: 12; clone_size: -; cdr3_aa: ATRTSPVFHTQY